The clone carrying this T cell receptor (beta chain) has more than one count but fewer than ten. Its antigen remains unknown. The data belong to a study of T cells in Graves' hyperthyroidism and ophthalmopathy. The study based diagnoses on clinical symptoms, serum thyroxine and TRAb, thyroid ultrasound and orbital computed tomography. Trimming removed 3 bases from V and 3 bases from J; junction bases left unmatched: 13. Germline-derived CDR1 and CDR2 are SGDLS and YYNGEE. There are 19 residues in the CDR3. Amplified regions were TCR beta CDR3 sequences from RNA transcripts. RT-PCR in the first round (using the HTBI primer set) targeted the TCR CDR3. TCRdb passed the multiplex PCR reads through MiXCR, listing each CDR3 protein once. The table includes about 400,000 distinct CDR3 sequences, over 13% detected once. Study-level findings and limits: Ophthalmopathy was distinguished from stable hyperthyroidism by 13 V-J signatures. Clonotypes that were expanded in thyroid above 0.001 mostly appeared in blood too. Ophthalmopathy got predicted by the model a median about six months before its onset.

The receptor comes from a man aged 50-60 years with Graves' ophthalmopathy. This chain uses TRBV9 with TRBJ2-6, with 9 bases identical to TRBD1. Sequencing was performed on blood. Written as DNA, the CDR3 is TGTGCCAGCAGCGCCTTCAACCGGGACAGGGTCGGTGGGGCCAACGTCCTGACTTTC. This translates into CASSAFNRDRVGGANVLTF.